The 22 T cell receptor beta chains presented below share a single source sample, sequenced in a study of CD8 T cells in ankylosing spondylitis. Points from the study as a whole: A motif in TCR beta, a set of several highly homologous variants, appeared characteristic of ankylosing spondylitis blood.

MiXCR, run by TCRdb on the 5' RACE reads, gives a single entry per CDR3 protein. Of 450,000 or so distinct CDR3 sequences listed, roughly 25% are singletons. These receptors' antigens are unknown. The sample was blood, either unsorted or a sorted T cell fraction (not recorded which). These receptors all stem from a male donor with ankylosing spondylitis.

This clonotype has only a few counts. This chain links TRBV20-1 with TRBJ2-7; the match to TRBD2 covers 10 bases. V was clipped by 2 bases and J by 7 bases; unmatched bases: 8. The CDR3 has 14 amino acids. Germline V gene data show CDR1 as DFQATT and CDR2 as SNEGSKA (reference sequence). In DNA, the CDR3 is TGCAGTGCTAGAACTAGCGGGACCAGACGGGAGCAGTACTTC. This gives the protein CSARTSGTRREQYF.

This clonotype has just a few counts. J is TRBJ2-3 and V is TRBV5-1; D not resolved. Trimming left V 2 bases short and J 2 bases short, with 9 bases between. This CDR3 region has 14 residues. Germline CDR1 is SGHRS and CDR2 is YFSETQ. CDR3 sequence reads: CASSFDPFTDTQYF. As DNA, the CDR3 is TGCGCCAGCAGCTTCGACCCGTTCACAGATACGCAGTATTTT.

This clonotype was found a few times. The chain links TRBV4-2 to TRBJ2-7, with D perhaps assigned TRBD1 or TRBD2 (6 bases each). The germline CDR1 and CDR2 sequences are LGHNA and YNFKEQ. The CDR3 consists of 14 residues. V lost 0 bases and J lost 6, with 12 bases in between. CDR3 sequence: CASSQEGGPFEQYF. The CDR3 DNA reads TGTGCCAGCAGCCAAGAGGGGGGCCCCTTCGAGCAGTACTTC.

This clonotype was counted once. This rearrangement joins TRBV18 to TRBJ2-1; tentatively, D is TRBD2 (5 bases). Germline values: CDR1 KGHSH, CDR2 LQKENI. Trimming took 3 bases from V and 2 from J, leaving 8 bases between them. This CDR3 region has 14 residues. In DNA, the CDR3 is TGTGCCAGCTCACCCCGGGGTGCCTACAATGAGCAGTTCTTC. Residues: CASSPRGAYNEQFF.

This clonotype has a handful of counts. This chain uses TRBV20-1 with TRBJ2-3; D may be TRBD1 or TRBD2 (5 bases each). CDR3 length equals 15 residues. Germline CDR1 reads DFQATT; CDR2 reads SNEGSKA (reference sequence). Trimming shortened V by 2 bases and J by 2 bases, and 14 bases separated the two germline ends. The CDR3 DNA is TGCAGTGCTAGAAGAACCGGGGCCGTCACAGATACGCAGTATTTT. Translating it yields CSARRTGAVTDTQYF.

CDR3 bases: TGTGCCAGCAGCTTGAAAGGACCGGGGATCACAGATACGCAGTATTTT. Protein product: CASSLKGPGITDTQYF. The chain combines TRBV5-5 with TRBJ2-3; tentative D call: TRBD2 (5 bases). The length of the CDR3 is 16 residues. Germline values: CDR1 SGHKS, CDR2 YYEKEE (reference sequence). Trimming pared 1 base from V and 2 bases from J, leaving 14 bases between.

The chain has TRBV12-3 or TRBV12-4 and TRBJ2-3, with 7 bases lining up with TRBD2. The V gene end was trimmed by 7 bases and the J gene end by 6 bases; junction bases not matched to a gene: 7. The CDR3 covers 13 residues. The CDR3 is CASTPERDDTQYF. CDR3 sequence (DNA): TGTGCCAGCACCCCTGAGCGGGACGATACGCAGTATTTT.

This chain uses TRBV10-2 with TRBJ2-1, with D perhaps matching TRBD2 (6 bases). Germline V gene lookup returns CDR1 WSHSY and CDR2 SAAADI. V was pared by 3 bases and J by 8 bases, with 11 bases between. CDR3 length: 13 amino acids. Here the CDR3 DNA reads TGCGCCAGCAGTGACCCTGGGACTCATGAGCAGTTCTTC. It translates to CASSDPGTHEQFF.

The rearrangement links TRBV10-3 to TRBJ1-4; TRBD1 might be the D (6 bases). The length of the CDR3 is 13 residues. Germline V lookup: CDR1 ENHRY, CDR2 SYGVKD. V lost 5 bases, J lost 8 bases, and 12 bases lay in between. The CDR3 loop is CAISWGAREKLFF. DNA of the CDR3: TGTGCCATCAGTTGGGGGGCGAGGGAAAAACTGTTTTTT.

This clonotype was detected only a few times. The rearrangement links TRBV6-2 or TRBV6-3 to TRBJ2-3, with D unclear. The CDR3 loop spans 14 amino acids. The V end was cut by 5 bases, the J end by 2 bases, with 11 bases between. CDR1 and CDR2 (germline): MNHEY, SVGEGT. The CDR3 coding sequence is TGTGCCAGCAGTCCAAGGACCCACACAGATACGCAGTATTTT. Its translation is CASSPRTHTDTQYF.

This chain links TRBV7-8 with TRBJ2-5; D may be TRBD1 or TRBD2 (5 bases each). V lost 1 base, J lost 4 bases, and 10 bases lay in between. There are 14 residues in the CDR3. Germline-derived CDR1 and CDR2 are SGHVS and FQNEAQ. CDR3 sequence reads: CASSLDGDGETQYF. The CDR3 nucleotides are TGTGCCAGCAGCTTAGATGGGGACGGAGAGACCCAGTACTTC.

In its sample, this clonotype was seen a few times. This chain connects TRBV12-3 or TRBV12-4 to TRBJ1-6; D unresolved. There are 14 residues in the CDR3. With 5 bases removed from V and 11 bases from J, the gap between germline ends came to 16 bases. CDR3 DNA: TGTGCCAGCAGTCCCCAGGTACTAAAGACACCCCTCCACTTT. As protein: CASSPQVLKTPLHF.

This clonotype appeared a few times. The gene calls are TRBV12-3 or TRBV12-4 and TRBJ2-3; 8 bases line up with TRBD2. The CDR3 extends over 16 amino acids. With 7 bases clipped from V and 0 bases from J, the junction kept 9 bases outside the gene matches. This CDR3 reads CASTLAGRDSTDTQYF. The CDR3 region has the DNA TGTGCCAGCACCCTGGCCGGGAGGGACAGCACAGATACGCAGTATTTT.

This chain links TRBV11-3 with TRBJ2-5; the D gene could be TRBD1 or TRBD2 (6 bases each). The CDR3 length is 14 residues. CDR1 and CDR2 from the germline V gene are SGHNT and YENEEA. Trimming pared 1 base from V and 7 bases from J, leaving 13 bases between. CDR3 bases: TGTGCCAGCAGCTTAGGGGGGGCAGGGGCGACCCAGTACTTC. This sequence encodes CASSLGGAGATQYF.

This clonotype has at least ten counts. The chain has TRBV7-7 and TRBJ2-1; the match to TRBD2 covers 10 bases. V lost 5 bases to trimming and J lost 6 bases; unmatched junction nucleotides: 7. This CDR3 has 15 residues. From germline, CDR1 is SSHAT and CDR2 FNYEAQ (reference sequence). The CDR3, as DNA: TGTGCCAGCAGCCCCGGGGTAGCGGGAGGCAATGAGCAGTTCTTC. It specifies CASSPGVAGGNEQFF.

This clonotype appeared many times. V and J are TRBV15 and TRBJ1-3; 10 bases align to TRBD1. Trimming took 4 bases from V and 2 from J; bases not matched to a gene: 8. The V gene's germline CDR1 is LNHNV and CDR2 YYDKDF (reference sequence). The CDR3 extends over 17 amino acids. CDR3: CATSNSWDRGAGNTIYF. In DNA form, the CDR3 reads TGTGCCACCAGCAACTCCTGGGACAGGGGAGCTGGAAACACCATATATTTT.

The gene calls are TRBV18 and TRBJ1-2; tentative D call: TRBD1 (5 bases). Germline-derived CDR1 and CDR2 are KGHSH and LQKENI. The CDR3 runs to 13 residues. Trimming cost V 3 bases and J 4 bases, with 9 bases left between them. For the CDR3, the DNA is TGTGCCAGCTCACCCAGGGAGGGCTATGGCTACACCTTC. Its translation: CASSPREGYGYTF.

The V call is TRBV7-9, the J call TRBJ1-1, with D maybe TRBD1 (6 bases). Germline CDR1 reads SEHNR; CDR2 reads FQNEAQ (reference sequence). V was cut by 8 bases and J by 2 bases, with 15 bases left in between. CDR3 length equals 14 residues. The CDR3 protein is CASHHPGENTEAFF. CDR3 coding DNA: TGTGCCAGCCACCACCCAGGGGAAAACACTGAAGCTTTCTTT.

This clonotype was picked up many times. The V and J genes are TRBV20-1 and TRBJ2-1, with D uncertain. Germline CDR1 and CDR2: DFQATT and SNEGSKA (reference sequence). V was cut by 6 bases and J by 4 bases, with 4 bases left in between. The CDR3 spans 10 residues. CDR3 sequence reads: CSALYNEQFF. In nucleotides, the CDR3 is TGCAGTGCGCTTTACAATGAGCAGTTCTTC.

This clonotype was seen ten or more times. The gene calls are TRBV6-1 and TRBJ1-5; D remains unclear. The CDR3 sequence is 11 residues long. V was trimmed by 1 base and J by 9 bases, leaving 4 bases between them. Germline lookup yields CDR1 MNHNS and CDR2 SASEGT. The CDR3 DNA sequence: TGTGCCAGCAGTGAAGATCGGCCCCAGCATTTT. Protein: CASSEDRPQHF.

V and J are TRBV5-5 and TRBJ1-2; TRBD1 matches 11 bases. The CDR3 consists of 15 residues. V gave up 5 bases and J gave up 4 bases; unmatched junction bases: 7. In germline, CDR1 is SGHKS, CDR2 YYEKEE (reference sequence). CDR3 sequence (DNA): TGTGCCAGCAGTTGGACAGGGGGCATCGCCTATGGCTACACCTTC. As protein: CASSWTGGIAYGYTF.

The V gene is TRBV20-1, the J gene TRBJ2-5; no firm D call. In germline, CDR1 is DFQATT, CDR2 SNEGSKA (reference sequence). Deletions cut 5 bases from V and 2 bases from J, with 15 bases between. The CDR3 length is 14 residues. In DNA, the CDR3 is TGCAGTGCTCCCGGGCAGATTTCACAAGAGACCCAGTACTTC. As protein: CSAPGQISQETQYF.